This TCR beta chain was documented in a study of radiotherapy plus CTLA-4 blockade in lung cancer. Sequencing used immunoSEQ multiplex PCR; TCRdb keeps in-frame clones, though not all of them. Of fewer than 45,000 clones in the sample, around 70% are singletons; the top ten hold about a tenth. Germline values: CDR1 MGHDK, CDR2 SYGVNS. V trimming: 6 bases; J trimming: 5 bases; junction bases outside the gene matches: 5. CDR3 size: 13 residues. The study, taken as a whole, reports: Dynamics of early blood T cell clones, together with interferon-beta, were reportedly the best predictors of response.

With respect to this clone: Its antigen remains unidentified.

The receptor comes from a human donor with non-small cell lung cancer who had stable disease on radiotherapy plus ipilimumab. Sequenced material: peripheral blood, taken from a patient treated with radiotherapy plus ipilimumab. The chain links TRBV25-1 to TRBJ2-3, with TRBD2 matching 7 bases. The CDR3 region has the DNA TGTGCCAGCAGCCAAGCGGGGAGAGATACGCAGTATTTT. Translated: CASSQAGRDTQYF.